This TCR beta chain was identified during a study of Graves' ophthalmopathy and Graves' hyperthyroidism. On the study more broadly: Prior to any treatment, peripheral blood was collected at the time of initial diagnosis.

This clonotype was counted ten times or more. The target antigen is unknown. Findings and caveats of the study: Ophthalmopathy cases were distinguished from stable hyperthyroidism by a 13-signature model, reaching around 88% sensitivity and 81.08% specificity. The model predicted ophthalmopathy progression with over 60% sensitivity and approximately 72% specificity.

The CDR3 consists of 11 residues. Germline V lookup: CDR1 SQVTM, CDR2 ANQGSEA. Trimming left V 4 bases short and J 6 bases short, with 8 bases between. Amplified material comprised TCR beta CDR3 regions derived from RNA transcripts. RT-PCR was first run with HTBI primers, then multiplex PCR in a second round. MiXCR, run by TCRdb on the multiplex PCR reads, gives a single entry per CDR3 protein. Among 350,000 or so distinct CDR3 sequences listed, 15% to 20% were seen once. Input material: peripheral blood. The chain joins TRBV29-1 to TRBJ2-3, with no clear D. This sequence originates from an adult man with Graves' ophthalmopathy. The CDR3 bases are TGCAGCGTTGTTTTTCTGGATACGCAGTATTTT. Translation gives CSVVFLDTQYF.